A selection of T cell receptor beta chains follows, all from one sample in a study of a mutant IDH1 vaccine in newly diagnosed glioma. Method: immunoSEQ multiplex PCR; TCRdb's copy keeps in-frame clones and lacks some. In the table there are tens of thousands of clones, roughly four fifths of which are singletons. Their recognized antigens are unknown. The material was PBMCs, obtained from a glioma patient whose treatment included an IDH1 peptide vaccine. The receptors shown here come from a man aged 35-49 years with glioma. The CDR3 runs from the conserved cysteine through the conserved F or W. The D gene is left open where the match is weak. The listing skips clone size in some rows; elsewhere it reads once, few, many or a size class.

CDR3	DNA	V	size	J	D
CAWSPIGSSSYEQYF	TGTGCCTGGAGTCCTATTGGGTCCAGCTCCTACGAGCAGTACTTC	TRBV30	NA	TRBJ2-7	NA
CASSIGGSYEQYF	TGTGCCAGTAGTATAGGGGGGAGTTACGAGCAGTACTTC	TRBV19	NA	TRBJ2-7	NA
CASSLGNPGDTEAFF	TGTGCCAGCAGCTTGGGTAACCCGGGGGACACTGAAGCTTTCTTT	TRBV5-6	NA	TRBJ1-1	NA
CASSPGQGAYGNTIYF	TGTGCCAGCAGTCCGGGACAGGGGGCATATGGAAACACCATATATTTT	TRBV27	NA	TRBJ1-3	TRBD1
CASSQGEGVSTDTQYF	TGTGCCAGCAGCCAAGGGGAGGGAGTAAGCACAGATACGCAGTATTTT	TRBV4-2	NA	TRBJ2-3	TRBD2
CASSFTQQGASHKNIQYF	TGTGCCAGCTCGTTCACACAGCAGGGCGCATCTCACAAAAACATTCAGTACTTC	TRBV18	NA	TRBJ2-4	NA
CASSPWAGGTDTQYF	TGTGCCAGCAGCCCCTGGGCAGGCGGGACAGATACGCAGTATTTT	TRBV7-9	NA	TRBJ2-3	NA
CASSIAYRYEQYF	TGTGCCAGTAGTATAGCCTATCGTTACGAGCAGTACTTC	TRBV19	NA	TRBJ2-7	NA
CATSSADRTANGNTIYF	TGTGCCACCAGCAGTGCCGACAGGACGGCGAATGGAAACACCATATATTTT	TRBV15	NA	TRBJ1-3	NA
CASSQVATRSYNSPLHF	TGCGCCAGCAGCCAAGTCGCAACCCGCTCCTATAATTCACCCCTCCACTTT	TRBV4-3	NA	TRBJ1-6	NA
CASSSGGVTEAFF	TGTGCCAGCAGTTCGGGGGGCGTCACTGAAGCTTTCTTT	TRBV11-3	NA	TRBJ1-1	NA
CSVEGASGVSSYNEQFF	TGCAGCGTTGAAGGGGCTAGCGGGGTGAGCTCCTACAATGAGCAGTTCTTC	TRBV29-1	NA	TRBJ2-1	TRBD2
CASSLRPGSYQETQYF	TGTGCCAGCAGCTTGCGACCCGGGTCCTACCAAGAGACCCAGTACTTC	TRBV5-5	NA	TRBJ2-5	NA
CASSLVGLQETQYF	TGTGCCAGCAGTTTAGTAGGGCTACAAGAGACCCAGTACTTC	TRBV28	NA	TRBJ2-5	NA
CAWSGQGLAGALSSYNEQFF	TGTGCCTGGAGTGGCCAGGGACTAGCGGGGGCTCTTAGCTCCTACAATGAGCAGTTCTTC	TRBV30	NA	TRBJ2-1	TRBD2
CASSLGLAGGGLTDTQYF	TGCGCCAGCAGCCTCGGACTAGCGGGAGGCGGGCTCACAGATACGCAGTATTTT	TRBV4-3	few	TRBJ2-3	TRBD2
CASSSNQWTSGSSKGELFF	TGTGCCAGCAGTTCTAACCAATGGACTAGCGGGAGTTCAAAAGGGGAGCTGTTTTTT	TRBV28	NA	TRBJ2-2	TRBD2
CASRGGTGREDYGYTF	TGTGCCAGCAGGGGGGGGACAGGGAGAGAAGACTATGGCTACACCTTC	TRBV2	NA	TRBJ1-2	TRBD1
CASSLAVGRNDEQFF	TGCGCCAGCAGCTTGGCCGTTGGAAGGAACGATGAGCAGTTCTTC	TRBV5-1	NA	TRBJ2-1	NA
CASSQASWEEDEQYF	TGTGCCAGCAGCCAAGCGTCGTGGGAGGAAGACGAGCAGTACTTC	TRBV4-2	NA	TRBJ2-7	NA
CASSEGGFLDQPQHF	TGTGCCAGCAGCGAGGGAGGGTTTCTAGATCAGCCCCAGCATTTT	TRBV9	NA	TRBJ1-5	NA
CASSWGQGSPYGYTF	TGTGCCAGCAGCTGGGGACAGGGGAGTCCCTATGGCTACACCTTC	TRBV6-1	large	TRBJ1-2	TRBD1
CASSKSDQETQYF	TGTGCCAGCAGCAAAAGTGACCAAGAGACCCAGTACTTC	TRBV21-1	NA	TRBJ2-5	NA
CASSELGQGSYEQYF	TGTGCCAGCAGTGAGTTGGGACAGGGATCCTACGAGCAGTACTTC	TRBV2	NA	TRBJ2-7	TRBD1
CASSQDPVLNEQFF	TGTGCCAGCAGCCAAGATCCCGTACTCAATGAGCAGTTCTTC	TRBV4-2	NA	TRBJ2-1	NA
CASRTAGSDEQYF	TGTGCCAGTAGGACCGCAGGGTCGGACGAGCAGTACTTC	TRBV19	few	TRBJ2-7	NA
CASSSQEGYNEQFF	TGTGCCAGCAGCTCCCAGGAGGGATACAATGAGCAGTTCTTC	TRBV7-8	NA	TRBJ2-1	NA
CASSPRQGLGTLRF	TGTGCCAGCAGTCCCAGACAGGGCTTAGGGACTTTACGCTTC	TRBV27	NA	TRBJ2-7	NA
CASSESVETQYF	TGCGCCAGCAGTGAGTCAGTGGAGACCCAGTACTTC	TRBV10-2	NA	TRBJ2-5	NA
CASSQELAGPNEKLFF	TGTGCCAGCAGCCAAGAATTGGCAGGGCCTAATGAAAAACTGTTTTTT	TRBV14	few	TRBJ1-4	NA
CASEFLGSKTQYF	TGTGCCAGCGAATTCCTAGGGAGCAAGACCCAGTACTTC	TRBV6-6	NA	TRBJ2-5	NA
CASLAGRKTNTEAFF	TGTGCCAGTTTAGCTGGACGAAAGACGAACACTGAAGCTTTCTTT	TRBV6-6	medium-sized	TRBJ1-1	NA
CASSQGVDRYTQYF	TGCGCCAGCAGCCAGGGGGTTGACAGGTATACGCAGTATTTT	TRBV4-3	NA	TRBJ2-3	NA
CASSDRTGEKTQYF	TGTGCCAGTAGTGACCGGACAGGGGAAAAGACCCAGTACTTC	TRBV19	NA	TRBJ2-5	TRBD1
CASSLVTSGPQETQYF	TGCGCCAGCAGCTTGGTGACTAGCGGGCCCCAAGAGACCCAGTACTTC	TRBV5-1	NA	TRBJ2-5	TRBD2
CATSRTGMIYNEQFF	TGCGCCACCTCGCGGACAGGCATGATCTACAATGAGCAGTTCTTC	TRBV5-1	NA	TRBJ2-1	TRBD1
CASSFYSGGQETQYF	TGTGCCAGCAGCTTCTACTCTGGGGGCCAAGAGACCCAGTACTTC	TRBV7-3	NA	TRBJ2-5	NA
CASSRQGTDTQYF	TGTGCCAGTAGTCGACAGGGAACAGATACGCAGTATTTT	TRBV19	NA	TRBJ2-3	TRBD1
CASSLTGGYTGELFF	TGTGCCAGCAGTCTGACAGGGGGCTACACCGGGGAGCTGTTTTTT	TRBV11-2	NA	TRBJ2-2	TRBD1
CASSLGQGLMNTEAFF	TGTGCCAGCAGCTTGGGGCAGGGCCTTATGAACACTGAAGCTTTCTTT	TRBV7-2	NA	TRBJ1-1	NA
CASSSRGETQYF	TGTGCCAGCAGTTCAAGGGGGGAGACCCAGTACTTC	TRBV6-5	once	TRBJ2-5	NA
CASSVTSGNTQYF	TGTGCCAGTAGTGTGACTAGCGGCAATACGCAGTATTTT	TRBV19	few	TRBJ2-3	TRBD2
CSVGHSSRETQYF	TGCAGCGTGGGACACTCGAGCCGAGAGACCCAGTACTTC	TRBV29-1	NA	TRBJ2-5	NA
CAISERRNTEAFF	TGTGCCATCAGTGAAAGAAGGAACACTGAAGCTTTCTTT	TRBV10-3	NA	TRBJ1-1	NA
CASSFPNQPQHF	TGTGCCAGCAGCTTCCCCAATCAGCCCCAGCATTTT	TRBV5-6	few	TRBJ1-5	NA
CASSLSPHSAQHF	TGTGCCAGCAGTTTATCCCCCCACTCTGCCCAGCATTTT	TRBV27	NA	TRBJ1-5	NA
CASSFSGGASPDTQYF	TGCGCCAGCAGCTTTAGCGGGGGGGCCTCCCCAGATACGCAGTATTTT	TRBV5-1	NA	TRBJ2-3	TRBD2
CASRGQGTYNEQFF	TGTGCCAGTAGGGGACAGGGGACCTACAATGAGCAGTTCTTC	TRBV6-5	NA	TRBJ2-1	TRBD1
CASDDRGKNYGYTF	TGTGCCAGCGACGACAGGGGAAAAAACTATGGCTACACCTTC	TRBV28	NA	TRBJ1-2	TRBD1
CASTTHLATNTEAFF	TGTGCCAGCACCACCCACCTTGCCACGAACACTGAAGCTTTCTTT	TRBV7-2	NA	TRBJ1-1	NA
CASSPGPKVDTQYF	TGTGCCAGCTCACCAGGACCTAAGGTAGATACGCAGTATTTT	TRBV18	NA	TRBJ2-3	NA
CASSYRAAPYEQYF	TGTGCCAGCAGTTACCGGGCAGCCCCCTACGAGCAGTACTTC	TRBV6-5	NA	TRBJ2-7	NA
CASSARTGNEKLFF	TGTGCCAGCAGCGCTCGGACAGGGAACGAAAAACTGTTTTTT	TRBV9	NA	TRBJ1-4	TRBD1
CASTLPALAEAFF	TGTGCCAGCACCCTCCCGGCTCTGGCTGAAGCTTTCTTT	TRBV7-2	NA	TRBJ1-1	NA
CASSLEGTGTDTQYF	TGTGCCAGCAGCTTAGAGGGGACAGGCACAGATACGCAGTATTTT	TRBV7-9	NA	TRBJ2-3	TRBD1